Listed here are 21 T cell receptor beta chains from one sample, sequenced in a study of blood T cell repertoires in COVID-19. The method was immunoSEQ multiplex PCR; TCRdb's version includes in-frame clones alone and lacks a portion of them. The profile shows over 350,000 clones, roughly 87% of them singletons. Specimen: PBMCs or T cells enriched from blood (not recorded which). Receptors were obtained from a woman between 18 and 29 years old with acute COVID-19.

This clone was detected a few times. The CDR3 reads CASSQVHLAGGSYEQYF. Written as DNA, the CDR3 is TGTGCCAGCAGCCAAGTTCACCTAGCGGGGGGGTCCTACGAGCAGTACTTC. The chain couples TRBV3-1 (or the pseudogene TRBV3-2) to TRBJ2-7; 12 bases are shared with TRBD2. Losses at the gene ends were 1 base for V and 1 base for J; bases not matched to a gene: 5. CDR3 length: 17 residues. Germline CDR1 is LGHDT and CDR2 is YNNKEL (reference sequence).

The chain has TRBV6-2 or TRBV6-3 and TRBJ2-7, with TRBD1 as a possible D gene (8 bases). The CDR3 has 16 residues. Germline CDR1 reads MNHEY; CDR2 reads SVGEGT. V lost 2 bases, J lost 6 bases, and 20 bases lay in between. CDR3 in DNA: TGTGCCAGCAGTTACGTTCCGGACAGGGAGGGCGTCGAGCAGTACTTC. It codes for CASSYVPDREGVEQYF.

The V gene is TRBV14, the J gene TRBJ1-1, with no clear D. The CDR3 loop spans 12 amino acids. The V end was cut by 1 base, the J end by 5 bases, with 5 bases between. CDR1 and CDR2 (germline): SGHDN, FVKESK. The chain's CDR3 is CASSQAGTEAFF. The CDR3 DNA sequence: TGTGCCAGCAGCCAAGCAGGTACTGAAGCTTTCTTT.

This clone was found once. V and J are TRBV19 and TRBJ1-1, with 8 bases fitting TRBD1. Germline V gene lookup returns CDR1 LNHDA and CDR2 SQIVND (reference sequence). Trimming removed 6 bases from V and 5 bases from J; junction bases left unmatched: 14. The CDR3 consists of 16 residues. The CDR3 reads CASSLLTTGGETEAFF. The CDR3 region has the DNA TGTGCCAGTAGCCTTCTTACAACAGGGGGGGAAACTGAAGCTTTCTTT.

This clone was counted a single time. The J gene is TRBJ1-4, the V gene TRBV18; tentatively, D is TRBD1 (6 bases). The CDR3 consists of 14 residues. The V end was cut by 2 bases, the J end by 8 bases, with 12 bases between. Germline V gives CDR1 KGHSH, CDR2 LQKENI. The CDR3 DNA follows: TGTGCCAGCTCACCAAGGGGGATCTGGGAAAAACTGTTTTTT. It is translated as CASSPRGIWEKLFF.

The J gene is TRBJ1-1, the V gene TRBV2, with TRBD1 matching over 7 bases. Per germline, CDR1 SNHLY and CDR2 FYNNEI. This CDR3 is built from 13 residues. V shed 4 bases and J 4 bases; nucleotides not matched to a gene: 3. CDR3 DNA sequence: TGTGCCAGCAGTGGGACAGGAGTCACTGAAGCTTTCTTT. Protein sequence: CASSGTGVTEAFF.

The J gene is TRBJ2-5, the V gene TRBV7-2; 7 positions match TRBD1. J was trimmed by 5 bases and V by 5 bases; bases with no gene match: 14. CDR1 SGHTA and CDR2 FQGNSA come from the germline V gene. The CDR3 runs to 16 residues. CDR3 DNA sequence: TGTGCCAGCAGCCTTCTCTCAACAGGGGTGGGGGAGACCCAGTACTTC. Translation: CASSLLSTGVGETQYF.

The rearrangement joins TRBV3-1 (or the pseudogene TRBV3-2) to TRBJ2-5; TRBD1 matches at 8 bases. Per germline, CDR1 LGHDT and CDR2 YNNKEL (reference sequence). Trimming took 1 base from V and 1 from J; bases not matched to a gene: 8. The CDR3 loop spans 17 amino acids. CDR3: CASSQGVTGGGQETQYF. DNA of the CDR3: TGTGCCAGCAGCCAAGGAGTAACAGGGGGAGGCCAAGAGACCCAGTACTTC.

The rearrangement uses TRBV30 and TRBJ2-7, with D maybe TRBD1 (6 bases). V was trimmed by 4 bases and J by 3 bases, leaving 16 bases between them. This CDR3 contains 14 residues. Germline assignment: CDR1 GTSNPN and CDR2 SVGIG (reference sequence). CDR3 amino acids: CAWKGEKTYYEQYF. CDR3 DNA sequence: TGTGCCTGGAAGGGGGAGAAAACCTACTACGAGCAGTACTTC.

The chain is built from TRBV19 and TRBJ2-2, with a possible D match to TRBD1 (5 bases). Germline lookup yields CDR1 LNHDA and CDR2 SQIVND (reference sequence). This CDR3 region has 18 residues. Trimming left V 1 base short and J 2 bases short, with 17 bases between. In DNA, the CDR3 is TGTGCCAGTAGTATAGGTCGTGGGGCCTCGGTCAACACCGGGGAGCTGTTTTTT. It specifies CASSIGRGASVNTGELFF.

The chain carries TRBV9 and TRBJ2-1, with 10 bases lining up with TRBD2. The V gene's germline CDR1 is SGDLS and CDR2 YYNGEE. This CDR3 comprises 15 residues. Trimming cost V 1 base and J 7 bases; bases outside gene matches: 5. The CDR3 DNA is TGTGCCAGCAGCGTAAGCGGGAGGGCCTTGAATGAGCAGTTCTTC. Protein product: CASSVSGRALNEQFF. The complete variable domain, with remaining parts taken from reference TRBV9 and TRBJ2-1, reads DSGVTQTPKHLITATGQRVTLRCSPRSGDLSVYWYQQSLDQGLQFLIQYYNGEERAKGNILERFSAQQFPDLHSELNLSSLELGDSALYFCASSVSGRALNEQFFGPGTRLTVL.

This rearrangement joins TRBV10-2 to TRBJ1-5, with D possibly TRBD1 on 6 matching bases. The germline V and J ends were trimmed by 3 bases and 1 base, with 13 bases remaining between them. This CDR3 region has 16 residues. From germline, CDR1 is WSHSY and CDR2 SAAADI. CDR3 in DNA: TGCGCCAGCAGTGAATCAGGGGTTGCGAGCAATCAGCCCCAGCATTTT. Protein: CASSESGVASNQPQHF.

This sequence joins TRBV28 and TRBJ1-4; D is uncertain. This CDR3 contains 13 residues. The V gene lost 3 bases and the J gene lost 7 bases, with 9 bases spanning the gap. CDR1 and CDR2 (germline): MDHEN, SYDVKM. CDR3 residues: CASSFQEFEKLFF. The CDR3 DNA is TGTGCCAGCAGTTTCCAGGAATTTGAAAAACTGTTTTTT.

This clone was observed a single time. In DNA form, the CDR3 reads TGTGCCAGCAGCTTATTCGCGGATGAAGCTTTCTTT. It yields the protein CASSLFADEAFF. The gene calls are TRBV7-9 and TRBJ1-1; D gene uncertain. CDR3 length equals 12 residues. Germline V gene sequence: CDR1 SEHNR, CDR2 FQNEAQ (reference sequence). The germline V and J ends were trimmed by 2 bases and 7 bases, with 8 bases remaining between them.

The chain uses TRBV19 and TRBJ2-1; the D gene is possibly TRBD2 (6 bases). The V end lost 4 bases, the J end lost 10 bases, and 8 bases lay between the germline ends. The CDR3 has 11 residues. The germline V gene encodes CDR1 LNHDA and CDR2 SQIVND (reference sequence). The DNA of the CDR3 is TGTGCCAGTAGTAATCTAGCGGAGCAGTTCTTC. Residues: CASSNLAEQFF.

V gene TRBV28 combines with J gene TRBJ2-3; a weak D match, TRBD2 (5 bases). Germline V gene sequence: CDR1 MDHEN, CDR2 SYDVKM. Trimming took off 4 bases at V and 9 bases at J, with 5 bases between the two ends. The CDR3 loop spans 10 amino acids. CDR3 nucleotide sequence: TGTGCCAGCAGTTCGGGGACGCAGTATTTT. It codes for CASSSGTQYF.

V is TRBV2 and J is TRBJ1-5; D uncertain. This CDR3 is built from 15 residues. V was shortened by 4 bases and J by 2 bases, with 12 bases between the two germline ends. Germline CDR1 reads SNHLY; CDR2 reads FYNNEI. CDR3 coding DNA: TGTGCCAGCAGTGCCCTCCCAAGAGGCAATCAGCCCCAGCATTTT. Translation gives CASSALPRGNQPQHF.

The chain links TRBV30 to TRBJ1-6, with D tentatively TRBD1 (6 bases). V lost 5 bases and J lost 8, with 16 bases in between. In germline, CDR1 is GTSNPN, CDR2 SVGIG (reference sequence). This CDR3 comprises 14 residues. Written as DNA, the CDR3 is TGTGCCTGGCAAGAGGGACATAGAGATTCACCCCTCCACTTT. Translation gives CAWQEGHRDSPLHF.

The rearrangement links TRBV7-2 to TRBJ2-5, with TRBD2 identical over 7 bases. The junction had 4 bases not matched to a gene; V was cut back by 1 base and J by 2 bases. Germline loops: CDR1 SGHTA, CDR2 FQGNSA. This CDR3 has 15 residues. CDR3 region: CASSLGWRGQETQYF. The CDR3 DNA follows: TGTGCCAGCAGCTTAGGGTGGCGGGGGCAAGAGACCCAGTACTTC.

The chain joins TRBV2 to TRBJ1-6; D is perhaps TRBD1 (5 bases). Trimming stripped 7 bases from V and 7 bases from J, with 17 bases between. The CDR3 totals 15 residues. The germline gives CDR1 SNHLY, CDR2 FYNNEI. Here the CDR3 DNA reads TGTGCCAGCATTTACGGGGGGACGGAAAATTCACCCCTCCACTTT. Translation gives CASIYGGTENSPLHF.

The chain couples TRBV6-5 to TRBJ1-4, with D possibly TRBD1 on 5 matching bases. V was shortened by 2 bases and J by 8 bases, with 9 bases between the two germline ends. The CDR3 covers 13 residues. The V gene's germline CDR1 is MNHEY and CDR2 SVGAGI. Here the CDR3 reads CASSYRGTEKLFF. DNA for the CDR3: TGTGCCAGCAGTTACAGGGGCACGGAAAAACTGTTTTTT.